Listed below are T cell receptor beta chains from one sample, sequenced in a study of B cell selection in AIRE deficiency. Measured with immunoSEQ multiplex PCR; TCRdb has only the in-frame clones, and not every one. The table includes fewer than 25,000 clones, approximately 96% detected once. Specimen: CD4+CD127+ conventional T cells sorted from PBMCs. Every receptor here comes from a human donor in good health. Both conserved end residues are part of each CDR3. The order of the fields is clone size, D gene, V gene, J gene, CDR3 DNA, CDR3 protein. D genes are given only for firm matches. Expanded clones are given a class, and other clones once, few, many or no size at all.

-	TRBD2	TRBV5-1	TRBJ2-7	TGCGCCAGCAGCTTGGTTCCGGGGGGTTCATCCTACGAGCAGTACTTC	CASSLVPGGSSYEQYF
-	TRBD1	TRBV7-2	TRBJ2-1	TGTGCCAGCAGTTTCCCCCAGGGGGCTGGGGTCAATGAGCAGTTCTTC	CASSFPQGAGVNEQFF
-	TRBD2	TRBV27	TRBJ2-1	TGTGCCAGCAGGTTACCGGGACTAGCGGGGGGGCAGGGCAATGAGCAGTTCTTC	CASRLPGLAGGQGNEQFF
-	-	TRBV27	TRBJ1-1	TGTGCCAGCAGTTTACCGGGGGCGGGGGGCACTGAAGCTTTCTTT	CASSLPGAGGTEAFF
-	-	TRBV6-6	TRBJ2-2	TGTGCCAGCAGTCCCAGCGGGAACACCGGGGAGCTGTTTTTT	CASSPSGNTGELFF
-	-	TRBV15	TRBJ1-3	TGTGCCACCAGCAGAGCCGGGGGAGAACCTGGAAACACCATATATTTT	CATSRAGGEPGNTIYF
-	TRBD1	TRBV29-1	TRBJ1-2	TGCAGCGTCGTCACCAAGACAGGGGAATATGGCTACACCTTC	CSVVTKTGEYGYTF
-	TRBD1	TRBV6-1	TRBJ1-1	TGTGCCAGCAGTGAAATGGGACAGGTTAGAGCTTTCTTT	CASSEMGQVRAFF
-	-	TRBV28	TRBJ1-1	TGTGCCAGCAGTTTATTATTCTGGACGGTGAACACTGAAGCTTTCTTT	CASSLLFWTVNTEAFF
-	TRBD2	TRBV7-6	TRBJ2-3	TGTGCCAGCAGCCGGGGACTAGGAGAGGCCACAGATACGCAGTATTTT	CASSRGLGEATDTQYF
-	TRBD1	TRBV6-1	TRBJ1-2	TGTGGAATCCGCGGGACAGGGCACTATGGCTACACCTTC	CGIRGTGHYGYTF
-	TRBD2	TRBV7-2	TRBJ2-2	TGTGCCAGCAGCTTAGAAGTTGCGGGGGCCGGGGAGCTGTTTTTT	CASSLEVAGAGELFF
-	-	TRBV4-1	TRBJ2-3	TGCGCCACCTCACACCCTTTGGAGGGGGGTAGCACAGATACGCAGTATTTT	CATSHPLEGGSTDTQYF
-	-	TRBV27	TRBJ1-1	TGTGCCAGCAGCAATCCGGAGAACACTGAAGCTTTCTTT	CASSNPENTEAFF
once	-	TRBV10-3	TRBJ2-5	TGTGCCATCGGACGGGGCCTCCAAGAGACCCAGTACTTC	CAIGRGLQETQYF
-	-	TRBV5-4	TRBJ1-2	TGTGCCAGCAGCTTGGAGCGGGTTAGCTACACCTTC	CASSLERVSYTF
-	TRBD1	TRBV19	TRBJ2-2	TGTGCCAGTAGTCAACAGGGGACCGGGGAGCTGTTTTTT	CASSQQGTGELFF
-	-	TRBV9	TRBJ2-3	TGTGCCACGAACAGGGACAGCGGGGCAGATACGCAGTATTTT	CATNRDSGADTQYF
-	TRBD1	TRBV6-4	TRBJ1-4	TGTGCCAGCATCGGGACAGGGGCTGAAAAACTGTTTTTT	CASIGTGAEKLFF
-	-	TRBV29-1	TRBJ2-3	TGCAGCGTCAAAGTGTTGGACAGCGGTTACACAGATACGCAGTATTTT	CSVKVLDSGYTDTQYF
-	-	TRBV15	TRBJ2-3	TGTGCCACCAGCAGGGAGAACACAGATACGCAGTATTTT	CATSRENTDTQYF
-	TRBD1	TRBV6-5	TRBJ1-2	TGTGCCAGCAGTAACGAGGGGACAGGGATTGGCTACACCTTC	CASSNEGTGIGYTF
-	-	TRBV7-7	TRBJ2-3	TGTGCCAGCAGCTTGGGCAGGGGTGGAGATACGCAGTATTTT	CASSLGRGGDTQYF
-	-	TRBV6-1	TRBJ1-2	TGTGCCAGCAGTTTAACCGTCCACTATGGCCACACCTTC	CASSLTVHYGHTF
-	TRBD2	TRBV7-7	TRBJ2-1	TGTGCCAGCAGCCCCAGGACTAGCGGGGGCGAGCAGTTCTTC	CASSPRTSGGEQFF
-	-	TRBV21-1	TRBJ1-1	TGTGCCAGCAGCAAAGCAGGGACGGGCTACACTGAAGCTTTCTTT	CASSKAGTGYTEAFF
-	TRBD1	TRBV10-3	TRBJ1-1	TGTGCCATCAGTGCAACCGGGACAGGGGTCACTGAAGCTTTCTTT	CAISATGTGVTEAFF
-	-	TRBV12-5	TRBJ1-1	TGTGCTAGTGGTTTGGTACTGGGTAGGGGGGCTGAAGCTTTCTTT	CASGLVLGRGAEAFF
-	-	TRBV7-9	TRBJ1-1	TGTGCCAGCAGCTTAGCGGCAGGCGGGCGCGACACTGAAGCTTTCTTT	CASSLAAGGRDTEAFF
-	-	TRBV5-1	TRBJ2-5	TGCGCCAGCAGCAAGGGACGGACGGAAGAGACCCAGTACTTC	CASSKGRTEETQYF
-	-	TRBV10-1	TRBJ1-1	TGCGCCAGCAGTGAGTCGAGATGGGAGGCTGAAGCTTTCTTT	CASSESRWEAEAFF
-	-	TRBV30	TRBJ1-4	TGTGCCTGGAGTGTTCAGGGGCAAAAACTGTTTTTT	CAWSVQGQKLFF
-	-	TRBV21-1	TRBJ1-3	TGTGCCAGCAGGGGAACCCGGACCGGAAACACCATATATTTT	CASRGTRTGNTIYF
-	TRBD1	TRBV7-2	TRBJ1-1	TGTGCCAGCGGACAGGGACTTGCGTATCCTGAAGCTTTCTTT	CASGQGLAYPEAFF
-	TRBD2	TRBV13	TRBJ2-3	TGTGCCAGCAGAACAAGCGGGGGGGCTACAGATACGCAGTATTTT	CASRTSGGATDTQYF
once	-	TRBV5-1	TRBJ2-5	TGCGCCAGCAGCTCCCTGACAGGTCAAGAGACCCAGTACTTC	CASSSLTGQETQYF
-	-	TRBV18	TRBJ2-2	TGTGCCAGCTCACCAGAAAGGAACACCGGGGAGCTGTTTTTT	CASSPERNTGELFF
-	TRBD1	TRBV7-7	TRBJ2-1	TGTGCCAGCAGCTCCACGACAGGGGGCGCCGACAATGAGCAGTTCTTC	CASSSTTGGADNEQFF
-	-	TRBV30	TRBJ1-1	TGTGCCTGGAGTAGGGGGGGGAACACTGAAGCTTTCTTT	CAWSRGGNTEAFF
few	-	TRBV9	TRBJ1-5	TGTGCCAGCAGCGTAGGGAGCAATCAGCCCCAGCATTTT	CASSVGSNQPQHF
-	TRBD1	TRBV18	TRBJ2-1	TGTGCCAGCTCGCCACCCAGGACAGGGAATGAGCAGTTCTTC	CASSPPRTGNEQFF
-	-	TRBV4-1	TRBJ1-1	TGCGCCAGCAGCCAAGATTGGCAGGGAGAAGGAGCTTTCTTT	CASSQDWQGEGAFF
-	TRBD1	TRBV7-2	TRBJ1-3	TGTGCCAGCAGCTTATCCGGGACAGGGGACTCTGGAAACACCATATATTTT	CASSLSGTGDSGNTIYF
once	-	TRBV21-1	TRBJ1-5	TGTGCCAGCAGCAAAAGTCGCGGTGTCTGGGGCAATCAGCCCCAGCATTTT	CASSKSRGVWGNQPQHF
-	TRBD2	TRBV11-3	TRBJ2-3	TGTGCCAGCAGCGCCCGACTAGCGGGGGCGCCAAGCACAGATACGCAGTATTTT	CASSARLAGAPSTDTQYF
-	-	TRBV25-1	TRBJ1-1	TGTGCCAGCAGTGGTCGGCTCGTAGGGGTAAATGAAGCTTTCTTT	CASSGRLVGVNEAFF
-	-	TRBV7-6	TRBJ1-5	TGTGCCAGCAGCTTACAGGGGAATCAGCCCCAGCATTTT	CASSLQGNQPQHF
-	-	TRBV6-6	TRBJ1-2	TGTGCCAGCAGTCAAGTGACCCGATCGTATCGCTACACCTTC	CASSQVTRSYRYTF
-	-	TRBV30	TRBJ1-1	TGTGCCTGGAGTGTCTATGCGGGCGGGTTGAACACTGAAGCTTTCTTT	CAWSVYAGGLNTEAFF
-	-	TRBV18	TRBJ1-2	TGTGCCAGCTCACCAGGTTCCGGCAGAATTTATGGCTACACCTTC	CASSPGSGRIYGYTF
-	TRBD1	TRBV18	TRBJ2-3	TGTGCCAGCTCTCAACAGGGGTCAGACACAGATACGCAGTATTTT	CASSQQGSDTDTQYF
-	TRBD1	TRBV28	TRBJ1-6	TGTGCCAGCACCCCGGGGGACAGAGATAATTCACCCCTCCACTTT	CASTPGDRDNSPLHF
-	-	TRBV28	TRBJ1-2	TGTGCCACCCTACTCAGGGTTGACTATGGCTACACCTTC	CATLLRVDYGYTF
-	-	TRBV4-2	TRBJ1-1	TGTGCCAGCAGCCCCATGACGGGGTATGGCACTGAAGCTTTCTTT	CASSPMTGYGTEAFF